This TCR beta chain comes out of a study of CD8 T cells in Susac syndrome. Patients with stable or active relapsing-remitting disease, all of them treatment-naive, made up the multiple sclerosis controls. TEMRA cells underwent FACS enrichment and CD8+ and CD4+ T cells underwent negative isolation. The RNA, about 0.45 to 1 ug, was put through reverse transcription using random hexamers. The TCR beta CDR3 was amplified by immunoSEQ multiplex PCR across 54 Vbeta, 13 Jbeta. TCRdb reanalysed the immunoSEQ multiplex PCR reads using MiXCR and keeps one entry per CDR3 protein. The table records approximately 200,000 distinct CDR3 sequences, approximately 94% of them present only once. V was clipped by 7 bases and J by 6 bases; unmatched bases: 12. The germline CDR1 and CDR2 sequences are SEHNR and FQNEAQ (reference sequence). CDR3 size: 15 residues.

The rearrangement uses TRBV7-9 and TRBJ2-3; 8 bases fit TRBD2. This TCR derives from a human donor with multiple sclerosis. The sequenced sample consisted of CD4+ T cells from PBMCs. This CDR3 is CASTYSRGGTDTQYF. The CDR3 bases are TGTGCCAGCACCTACTCACGGGGGGGGACGGATACGCAGTATTTT.